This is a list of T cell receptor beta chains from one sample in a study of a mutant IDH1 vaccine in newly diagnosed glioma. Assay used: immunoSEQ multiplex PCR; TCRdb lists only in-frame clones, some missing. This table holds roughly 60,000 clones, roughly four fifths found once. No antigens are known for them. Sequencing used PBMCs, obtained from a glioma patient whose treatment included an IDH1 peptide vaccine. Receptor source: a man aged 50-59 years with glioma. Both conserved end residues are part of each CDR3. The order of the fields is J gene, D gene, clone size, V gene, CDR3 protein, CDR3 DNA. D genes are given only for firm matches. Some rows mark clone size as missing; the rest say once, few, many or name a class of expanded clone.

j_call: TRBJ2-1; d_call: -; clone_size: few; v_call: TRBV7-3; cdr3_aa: CASSFHPSSYNEQFF; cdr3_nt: TGTGCCAGCAGCTTTCATCCGAGCTCCTACAATGAGCAGTTCTTC
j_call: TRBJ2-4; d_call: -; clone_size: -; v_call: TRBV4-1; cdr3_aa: CASSPVGSRVAKNIQYF; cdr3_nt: TGCGCCAGCAGCCCTGTGGGATCTCGGGTAGCCAAAAACATTCAGTACTTC
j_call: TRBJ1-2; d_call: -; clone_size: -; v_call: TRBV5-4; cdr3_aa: CASSLVSGVGYGYTF; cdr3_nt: TGTGCCAGCAGCTTGGTTTCAGGGGTTGGCTATGGCTACACCTTC
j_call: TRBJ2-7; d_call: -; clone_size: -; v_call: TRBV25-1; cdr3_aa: CASSEFGQGYEQYF; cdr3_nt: TGTGCCAGCAGTGAATTCGGTCAGGGCTACGAGCAGTACTTC
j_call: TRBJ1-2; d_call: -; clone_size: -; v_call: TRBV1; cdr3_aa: CTSSQDTAAWPIYGYTF; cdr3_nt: TGCACCAGCAGCCAAGATACGGCAGCTTGGCCTATCTATGGCTACACCTTC
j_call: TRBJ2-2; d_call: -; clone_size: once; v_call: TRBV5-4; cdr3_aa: CASSLAGYNTGELFF; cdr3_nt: TGTGCCAGCAGCTTGGCTGGTTATAACACCGGGGAGCTGTTTTTT
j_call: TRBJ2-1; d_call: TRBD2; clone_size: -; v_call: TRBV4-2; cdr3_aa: CASSQDLSGGTGEQFF; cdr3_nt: TGTGCCAGCAGCCAAGATCTCAGCGGGGGGACCGGTGAGCAGTTCTTC
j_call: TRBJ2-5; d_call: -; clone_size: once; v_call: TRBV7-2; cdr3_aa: CASSLLDLRETQYF; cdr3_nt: TGTGCCAGCAGCTTATTAGACCTTAGGGAGACCCAGTACTTC
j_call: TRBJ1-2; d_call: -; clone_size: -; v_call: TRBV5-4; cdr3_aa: CASSQPEALGYTF; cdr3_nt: TGTGCCAGCAGCCAGCCGGAGGCACTCGGCTACACCTTC
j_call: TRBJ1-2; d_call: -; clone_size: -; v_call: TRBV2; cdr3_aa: CASTGSGTRGYTF; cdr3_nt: TGTGCCAGCACTGGCTCAGGTACCAGGGGCTACACCTTC
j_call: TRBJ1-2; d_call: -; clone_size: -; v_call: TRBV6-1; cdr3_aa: CASSEPTAVYGYTF; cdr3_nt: TGTGCCAGCAGTGAACCTACCGCCGTCTATGGCTACACCTTC
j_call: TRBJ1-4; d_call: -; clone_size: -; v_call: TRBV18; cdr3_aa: CASSPPGATNEKLFF; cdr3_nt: TGTGCCAGCTCACCACCGGGGGCTACTAATGAAAAACTGTTTTTT
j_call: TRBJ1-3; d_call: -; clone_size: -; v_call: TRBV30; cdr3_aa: CAWSVLRSSGNTIYF; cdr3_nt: TGTGCCTGGAGTGTACTAAGGAGCTCTGGAAACACCATATATTTT
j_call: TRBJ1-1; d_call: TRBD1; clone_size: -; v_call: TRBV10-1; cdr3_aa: CASSDPGRGETEAFF; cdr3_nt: TGCGCCAGCAGTGACCCTGGCAGGGGGGAAACTGAAGCTTTCTTT
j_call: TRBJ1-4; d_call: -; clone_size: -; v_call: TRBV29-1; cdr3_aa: CSVTRRGGGNEKLFF; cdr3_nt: TGCAGCGTGACGCGACGCGGGGGAGGAAATGAAAAACTGTTTTTT
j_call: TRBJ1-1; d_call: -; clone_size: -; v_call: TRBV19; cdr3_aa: CASSLGTREAFF; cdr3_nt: TGTGCCAGTAGTCTCGGGACCCGAGAAGCTTTCTTT
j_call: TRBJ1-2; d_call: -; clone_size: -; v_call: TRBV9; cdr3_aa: CASSEQTGSSGGYTF; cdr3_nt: TGTGCCAGCAGCGAGCAGACCGGTTCTTCGGGGGGCTACACCTTC
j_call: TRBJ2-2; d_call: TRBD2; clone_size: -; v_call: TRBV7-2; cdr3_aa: CASSVSGGDTGELFF; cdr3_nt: TGTGCCAGCAGCGTTAGCGGGGGGGACACCGGGGAGCTGTTTTTT
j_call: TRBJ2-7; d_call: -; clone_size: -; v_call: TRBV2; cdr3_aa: CASSARGHSYEQYF; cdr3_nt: TGTGCCAGCAGTGCGAGGGGCCACTCCTACGAGCAGTACTTC
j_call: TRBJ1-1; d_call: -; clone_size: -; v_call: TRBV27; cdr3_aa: CASRFISQQNTEAFF; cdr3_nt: TGTGCCAGCAGATTCATAAGCCAACAGAACACTGAAGCTTTCTTT
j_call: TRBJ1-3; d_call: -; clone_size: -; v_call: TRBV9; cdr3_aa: CASTGGAEGNTIYF; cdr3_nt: TGTGCCAGCACGGGAGGGGCAGAAGGAAACACCATATATTTT
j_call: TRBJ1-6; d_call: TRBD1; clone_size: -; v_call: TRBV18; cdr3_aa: CASSRDRDSPLHF; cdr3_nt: TGTGCCAGCTCCCGGGACAGGGATTCACCCCTCCACTTT
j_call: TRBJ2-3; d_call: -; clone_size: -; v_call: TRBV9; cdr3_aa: CASSPGVTLSDTQYF; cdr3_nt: TGTGCCAGCAGCCCAGGGGTCACGTTGTCCGATACGCAGTATTTT
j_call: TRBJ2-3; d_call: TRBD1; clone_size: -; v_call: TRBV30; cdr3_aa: CAWTQGVMTDTQYF; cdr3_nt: TGTGCCTGGACCCAGGGGGTAATGACAGATACGCAGTATTTT
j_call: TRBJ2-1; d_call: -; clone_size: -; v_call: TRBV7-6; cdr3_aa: CASSPTRQSHEQFF; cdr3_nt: TGTGCCAGCAGCCCCACTAGGCAGTCGCATGAGCAGTTCTTC
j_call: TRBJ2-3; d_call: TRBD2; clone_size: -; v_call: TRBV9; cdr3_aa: CASSGLAGGDTDTQYF; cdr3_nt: TGTGCCAGCAGCGGACTAGCGGGGGGGGACACAGATACGCAGTATTTT
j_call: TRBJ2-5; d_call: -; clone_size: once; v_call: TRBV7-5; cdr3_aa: CARSLPVGGRETQYF; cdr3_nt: TGTGCCAGAAGCTTACCCGTCGGGGGGCGGGAGACCCAGTACTTC
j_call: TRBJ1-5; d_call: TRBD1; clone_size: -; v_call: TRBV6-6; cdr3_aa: CASSTRDRAHQQPQHF; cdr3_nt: TGTGCCAGCAGTACCCGGGACAGGGCCCATCAACAGCCCCAGCATTTT
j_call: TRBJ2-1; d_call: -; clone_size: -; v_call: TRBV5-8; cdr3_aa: CASSYRTGTSSYNEQFF; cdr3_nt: TGTGCCAGCAGCTATAGGACTGGGACCAGCTCCTACAATGAGCAGTTCTTC
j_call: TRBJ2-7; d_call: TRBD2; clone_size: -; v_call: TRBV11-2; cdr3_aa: CASSPSGGQYF; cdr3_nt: TGTGCCAGCAGCCCCTCGGGGGGGCAGTACTTC
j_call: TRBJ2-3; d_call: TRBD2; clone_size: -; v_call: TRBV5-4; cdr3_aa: CASRSGTSGLYTQYF; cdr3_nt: TGTGCCAGCAGGTCCGGGACTAGCGGGTTGTATACGCAGTATTTT
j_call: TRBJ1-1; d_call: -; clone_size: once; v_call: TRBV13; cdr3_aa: CASSKQGRNTEAFF; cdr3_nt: TGTGCCAGCAGTAAACAGGGCCGGAACACTGAAGCTTTCTTT
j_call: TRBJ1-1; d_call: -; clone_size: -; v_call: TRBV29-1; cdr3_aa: CSVKVTEAFF; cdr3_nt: TGCAGCGTTAAGGTCACTGAAGCTTTCTTT
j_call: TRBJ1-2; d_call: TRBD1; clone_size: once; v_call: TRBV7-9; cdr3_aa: CASSLAGQGGYTF; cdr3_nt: TGTGCCAGCAGCCTCGCCGGACAGGGAGGCTACACCTTC
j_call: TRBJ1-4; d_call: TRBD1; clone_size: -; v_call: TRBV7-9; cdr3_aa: CASSQGDRGMKKLFF; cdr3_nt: TGTGCCAGCAGCCAAGGGGACAGGGGAATGAAGAAACTGTTTTTT
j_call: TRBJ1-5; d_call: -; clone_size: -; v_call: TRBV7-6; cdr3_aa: CASSPALGSNQPQHF; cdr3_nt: TGTGCCAGCAGCCCGGCCCTGGGGAGCAATCAGCCCCAGCATTTT
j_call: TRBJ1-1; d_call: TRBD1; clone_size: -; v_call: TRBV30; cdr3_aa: CAWSPGTGGNTEAFF; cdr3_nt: TGTGCCTGGAGCCCAGGAACAGGGGGGAACACTGAAGCTTTCTTT
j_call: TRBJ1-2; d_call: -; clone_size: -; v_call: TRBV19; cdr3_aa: CASSELGMIDGYTF; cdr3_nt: TGTGCCAGTAGTGAGCTGGGGATGATCGATGGCTACACCTTC
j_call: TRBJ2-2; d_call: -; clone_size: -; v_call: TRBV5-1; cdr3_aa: CASSFGDTGELFF; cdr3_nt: TGCGCCAGCAGCTTCGGGGACACCGGGGAGCTGTTTTTT
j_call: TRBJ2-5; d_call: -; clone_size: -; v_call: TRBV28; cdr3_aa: CACGAEETQYF; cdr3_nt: TGTGCTTGCGGGGCGGAGGAGACCCAGTACTTC